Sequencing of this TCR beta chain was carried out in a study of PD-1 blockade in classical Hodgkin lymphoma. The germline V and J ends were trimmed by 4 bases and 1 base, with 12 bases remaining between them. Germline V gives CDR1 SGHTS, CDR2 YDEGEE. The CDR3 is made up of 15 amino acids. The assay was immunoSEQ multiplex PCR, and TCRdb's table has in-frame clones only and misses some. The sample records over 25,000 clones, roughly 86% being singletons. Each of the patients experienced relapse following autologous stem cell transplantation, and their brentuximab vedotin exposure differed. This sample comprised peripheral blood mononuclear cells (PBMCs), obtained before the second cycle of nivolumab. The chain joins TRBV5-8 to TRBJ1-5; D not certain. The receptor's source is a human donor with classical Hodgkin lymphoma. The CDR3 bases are TGTGCCAGCAGCCTATGGACCGTGAGCAATCAGCCCCAGCATTTT. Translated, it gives CASSLWTVSNQPQHF.